This is a list of T cell receptor beta chains from one sample in a study of technical replicates of blood from several donors. The protocol was immunoSEQ multiplex PCR, while the TCRdb copy is restricted to in-frame clones and leaves out a portion. The sample contains tens of thousands of clones, roughly 94% of which appear only once. Sequenced sample: T cells isolated from PBMCs. The receptors originated from a human donor in good health. The conserved cysteine and the conserved F or W are not part of the CDR3 here.

TRBV2	TRBJ1-1	ASPGQGRFRVNTEAF
TRBV15	TRBJ1-4	ATSRDPGANEKLF
TRBV5-1	TRBJ2-7	ASSTGGSTYEQY
TRBV10-3	TRBJ2-6	AILDSSGANVLT
TRBV27	TRBJ1-1	ASSLWLNTEAF
TRBV4-1	TRBJ2-2	ASSRQVSAGDGGELF
TRBV5-5	TRBJ1-5	ASSLVGQAVQPQH
TRBV11-1	TRBJ2-7	ASSLGRLGVEQY
TRBV4-1	TRBJ2-5	ASSQVAGRQETQY
TRBV29-1	TRBJ2-1	SGSGGILNEQF
TRBV19	TRBJ1-5	ASSNNQPQH
TRBV5-1	TRBJ2-7	ASTKYSGRSGGYEQY
TRBV18	TRBJ2-7	ASSPSTGFHEQY
TRBV12-5	TRBJ1-1	ASGPGQRTEAF
TRBV28	TRBJ2-5	ASSGVWREEGKTQY
TRBV19	TRBJ2-1	ASSRGTLTGGYYNEQF
TRBV7-7	TRBJ2-7	ASSARQGNSYEQY
TRBV7-8	TRBJ2-6	ASSRRDRVNSGANVLT
TRBV25-1	TRBJ2-1	ASQIPGTGYNEQF
TRBV6-1	TRBJ1-5	AAGGASNQPQH
TRBV5-1	TRBJ2-2	ASSLTGFRTGELF
TRBV5-4	TRBJ1-1	ASSFNAGTGYTEAF
TRBV28	TRBJ2-7	ASSLGLAGPYYEQY
TRBV7-9	TRBJ2-5	ASSLAGGRAQETQY
TRBV7-9	TRBJ2-7	ASSPGQGFIHEQY
TRBV4-2	TRBJ2-7	ASSQDPGSYEQY
TRBV6-5	TRBJ1-2	ASMGTENYGYT
TRBV11-2	TRBJ2-4	ASSLDDWRGNIQY
TRBV10-3	TRBJ1-1	AIRSVRGNTEAF